The 28 T cell receptor beta chains below come from one sample, sequenced in a study of cytomegalovirus exposure and HLA in healthy donors (dated by TCRdb to about 2017). The library came from the immunoSEQ multiplex PCR assay. TCRdb retrieved this table from immuneACCESS and kept in-frame rearrangements only. Not all clones are present; in checked studies, unresolved V genes account for under half, and no reason is known for the remainder. For this sample there are fewer than 400,000 clones; about nine tenths appear just once. Of the sample, around 0.84% is held by the ten largest clones. Sequenced: PBMCs. These TCRs come from a young woman in good health and CMV-seronegative.

Only a few counts were recorded for this clone. The chain uses TRBV6-5 and TRBJ2-7, with 7 bases identical to TRBD2. Germline assignment: CDR1 MNHEY and CDR2 SVGAGI. With V trimmed by 0 bases and J by 5 bases, 7 bases remained unmatched. The CDR3 runs to 15 residues. CDR3 DNA sequence: TGTGCCAGCAGTTACTCTCGCGGGAGCTGGGACGAGCAGTACTTC. Residues: CASSYSRGSWDEQYF.

This chain connects TRBV11-2 to TRBJ2-7; a possible D gene is TRBD1 (5 bases). Germline CDR1 reads SGHAT; CDR2 reads FQNNGV. Trimming shortened V by 1 base and J by 5 bases, and 12 bases separated the two germline ends. The CDR3 has 14 amino acids. Here the CDR3 DNA reads TGTGCCAGCAGCTTAGGACAGCCGCTAAACGAGCAGTACTTC. Translation: CASSLGQPLNEQYF.

V is TRBV7-3 and J is TRBJ2-7; a weak D match, TRBD2 (6 bases). CDR1 is SGHTA, CDR2 FQGTGA, per germline. This CDR3 is 13 amino acids long. V was shortened by 8 bases and J by 4 bases, with 15 bases between the two germline ends. The CDR3 sequence: CASAGGDGYEQYF. The DNA of the CDR3 is TGTGCCAGCGCTGGCGGGGACGGATACGAGCAGTACTTC.

This clone came up a few times. The gene calls are TRBV11-2 and TRBJ2-1, with D tentatively TRBD2 (7 bases). This CDR3 comprises 15 residues. Germline CDR1 reads SGHAT; CDR2 reads FQNNGV. The V gene lost 5 bases and the J gene lost 10 bases, with 21 bases spanning the gap. The CDR3 DNA is TGTGCCAGCAGCCAACTAGGGGCGGGGGCGGTGGAGCAGTTCTTC. Translation gives CASSQLGAGAVEQFF. The whole variable domain, filled in from reference TRBV11-2 and TRBJ2-1, reads EAGVAQSPRYKIIEKRQSVAFWCNPISGHATLYWYQQILGQGPKLLIQFQNNGVVDDSQLPKDRFSAERLKGVDSTLKIQPAKLEDSAVYLCASSQLGAGAVEQFFGPGTRLTVL.

A few counts support this clone. The rearrangement links TRBV19 to TRBJ2-1; D perhaps matches TRBD1 (6 bases). This CDR3 has 15 residues. Germline values: CDR1 LNHDA, CDR2 SQIVND (reference sequence). V was shortened by 3 bases and J by 8 bases, with 17 bases between the two germline ends. CDR3 DNA: TGTGCCAGTAGTATGACGCTCACAGGGTGGGATGAGCAGTTCTTC. Translating it yields CASSMTLTGWDEQFF.

This clone was observed once. The rearrangement joins TRBV21-1 to TRBJ2-7; the table's D call of TRBD1 was not tested on the DNA. TRBV21-1 is a documented pseudogene. The CDR3 is 13 residues long. CDR3 amino acids: CASSARQRYEQYF. As DNA, the CDR3 is TGTGCCAGCAGCGCCAGACAGAGATACGAGCAGTACTTC.

The chain links TRBV29-1 to TRBJ2-3, with 7 bases identical to TRBD2. After removal of 1 base from V and 4 bases from J, the junction contained 17 bases not matched to a gene. In germline, CDR1 is SQVTM, CDR2 ANQGSEA. This CDR3 has 18 amino acids. The CDR3 bases are TGCAGCGTTGAAGGCCTGGGAGGGGAGAACGGGCGGGCAGATACGCAGTATTTT. Translation gives CSVEGLGGENGRADTQYF.

The rearrangement joins TRBV10-3 to TRBJ2-7; 8 nucleotides line up with TRBD1. J gave up 0 bases and V 10 bases, and 5 bases lay outside the gene matches. Per germline, CDR1 ENHRY and CDR2 SYGVKD. The CDR3 sequence is 13 residues long. The CDR3 region has the DNA TGTGCCACCAACAGGGGGAGCTCCTACGAGCAGTACTTC. As protein: CATNRGSSYEQYF.

Only one count was recorded for this clone. CDR3 residues: CASSWGTGETGELFF. In DNA form, the CDR3 reads TGTGCCAGCAGTTGGGGGACAGGGGAAACCGGGGAGCTGTTTTTT. The chain has TRBV6-5 and TRBJ2-2, with 10 bases lining up with TRBD1. The CDR3 extends over 15 amino acids. Trimming removed 4 bases from V and 5 bases from J; junction bases left unmatched: 4. The germline V gene has CDR1 MNHEY and CDR2 SVGAGI.

The chain uses TRBV5-6 and TRBJ2-7; TRBD1 agrees at 9 bases. Per germline, CDR1 SGHDT and CDR2 YYEEEE. Trimming at V came to 4 bases and at J to 4 bases, leaving 9 bases not matched to a gene. CDR3 length: 15 residues. The CDR3 DNA reads as TGTGCCAGCAGCCGCGGACAGGGGTTGCGATACGAGCAGTACTTC. Encoded protein: CASSRGQGLRYEQYF.

The gene calls are TRBV4-1 and TRBJ2-1; D possibly corresponds to TRBD2 (5 bases). The CDR3 has 16 residues. Trimming removed 0 bases from V and 8 bases from J, with 17 bases in between. In germline, CDR1 is MGHRA, CDR2 YSYEKL. This CDR3 is CASSQEVGGLLYEQFF. DNA for the CDR3: TGCGCCAGCAGCCAAGAAGTGGGCGGGCTATTGTATGAGCAGTTCTTC.

This clone was detected only once. This rearrangement joins TRBV5-1 to TRBJ1-3; D unresolved. Trimming cost V 1 base and J 0 bases, with 11 bases left between them. This CDR3 comprises 16 residues. Germline V lookup: CDR1 SGHRS, CDR2 YFSETQ. The CDR3 DNA follows: TGCGCCAGCAGCTTGTTGGCAGCGAGCTCTGGAAACACCATATATTTT. This codes for CASSLLAASSGNTIYF.

The CDR3 reads CASRQGEVRAGELFF. The CDR3, as DNA: TGTGCCAGCAGACAGGGCGAAGTAAGAGCCGGGGAGCTGTTTTTT. The gene calls are TRBV2 and TRBJ2-2, with TRBD1 as a possible D gene (6 bases). CDR3 size: 15 residues. Germline loops: CDR1 SNHLY, CDR2 FYNNEI. V was pared by 6 bases and J by 6 bases, with 17 bases between.

V is TRBV5-4 and J is TRBJ2-1; 16 bases are shared with TRBD2. CDR1 and CDR2 from the germline V gene are SGHNT and YYREEE (reference sequence). This CDR3 is built from 17 residues. J gave up 8 bases and V 0 bases, and 5 bases lay outside the gene matches. The CDR3 coding sequence is TGTGCCAGCAGCTTGGGAGGGACTAGCGGGAGGGTGTATGAGCAGTTCTTC. Translation gives CASSLGGTSGRVYEQFF.

The V call is TRBV18, the J call TRBJ2-1, with D perhaps matching TRBD2 (6 bases). The CDR3 is made up of 17 amino acids. Germline lookup yields CDR1 KGHSH and CDR2 LQKENI. Trimming removed 3 bases at V and 1 base at J, with 16 bases between. This chain's CDR3 is CASSPVAAGSSYNEQFF. As DNA, the CDR3 is TGTGCCAGCTCACCCGTGGCAGCGGGCTCTTCCTACAATGAGCAGTTCTTC.

V is TRBV27 and J is TRBJ2-1; 7 bases are a match to TRBD2. J was trimmed by 1 base and V by 3 bases; bases with no gene match: 6. This CDR3 comprises 16 residues. Germline V gene lookup returns CDR1 MNHEY and CDR2 SMNVEV (reference sequence). CDR3 protein: CASSLGGPISYNEQFF. CDR3 DNA sequence: TGTGCCAGCAGTTTGGGAGGGCCTATTTCCTACAATGAGCAGTTCTTC.

The rearrangement joins TRBV27 to TRBJ1-5; 8 nucleotides agree with TRBD1. With V trimmed by 6 bases and J by 5 bases, 12 bases remained unmatched. Germline CDR1 is MNHEY and CDR2 is SMNVEV (reference sequence). The CDR3 loop spans 16 amino acids. As DNA, the CDR3 is TGTGCCAGCAGGGTACCCCAGGGGGCGCAGGATCAGCCCCAGCATTTT. This codes for CASRVPQGAQDQPQHF.

The table lists this clone with a count of one. The rearrangement links TRBV7-8 to TRBJ2-2; TRBD2 matches at 8 bases. In germline, CDR1 is SGHVS, CDR2 FQNEAQ. V shed 5 bases, J shed 2 bases, and the junction held 10 bases outside the gene matches. The CDR3 length is 17 residues. The CDR3 loop reads CASSPIPGLENTGELFF. The CDR3 bases are TGTGCCAGCAGCCCAATACCGGGACTAGAAAACACCGGGGAGCTGTTTTTT.

The chain combines TRBV28 with TRBJ2-2; D may be TRBD2 (6 bases). CDR1 is MDHEN and CDR2 is SYDVKM in the germline V gene. The CDR3 contains 15 residues. The V and J ends lost 8 bases and 6 bases respectively, with 19 bases between them. The DNA of the CDR3 is TGTGCCAGCGCGCTGGAGGGTAGGGATGCCGGGGAGCTGTTTTTT. It specifies CASALEGRDAGELFF.

The V and J genes are TRBV28 and TRBJ2-7; 7 nucleotides agree with TRBD2. This CDR3 spans 16 amino acids. Trimming removed 6 bases from V and 3 bases from J; junction bases left unmatched: 14. Germline V gives CDR1 MDHEN, CDR2 SYDVKM. CDR3 amino acids: CASRSYGDGGGYEQYF. In DNA, the CDR3 is TGTGCCAGCAGAAGTTATGGAGATGGCGGGGGCTACGAGCAGTACTTC.

The chain couples TRBV7-8 to TRBJ1-4; D not certain. CDR1 SGHVS and CDR2 FQNEAQ come from the germline V gene. The CDR3 contains 15 residues. V was pared by 5 bases and J by 6 bases, with 16 bases between. CDR3 sequence (DNA): TGTGCCAGCAGCGTAAAGGAGGGCCCGGATGAAAAACTGTTTTTT. It specifies CASSVKEGPDEKLFF.

V and J are TRBV29-1 and TRBJ2-7; 9 positions match TRBD1. J was trimmed by 2 bases and V by 6 bases; bases with no gene match: 5. Germline V gives CDR1 SQVTM, CDR2 ANQGSEA. This CDR3 is 13 amino acids long. Here the CDR3 DNA reads TGCAGCGTCCATGGGACAGGGCCCTACGAGCAGTACTTC. It codes for CSVHGTGPYEQYF.

CDR3 sequence: CAWDRGGAEAFF. Here the CDR3 DNA reads TGTGCCTGGGATCGGGGGGGAGCTGAAGCTTTCTTT. This rearrangement joins TRBV30 to TRBJ1-1; D possibly corresponds to TRBD1 (5 bases). CDR1 and CDR2 (germline): GTSNPN, SVGIG (reference sequence). This CDR3 region has 12 residues. V was clipped by 5 bases and J by 6 bases, with 13 bases between them.

The genes are TRBV6-5 and TRBJ2-1; D is possibly TRBD1 (6 bases). V lost 4 bases and J lost 5, with 9 bases in between. The CDR3 totals 13 residues. CDR1 MNHEY and CDR2 SVGAGI come from the germline V gene. The CDR3 protein is CASSSQGNNEQFF. The CDR3 coding sequence is TGTGCCAGCAGTTCGCAGGGGAACAATGAGCAGTTCTTC.

This chain links TRBV6-6 with TRBJ1-1; 7 bases match TRBD1. This CDR3 is 14 amino acids long. Germline assignment: CDR1 MNHNY and CDR2 SVGAGI (reference sequence). Unmatched junction bases numbered 9, after V lost 7 bases and J lost 4 bases. In DNA, the CDR3 is TGTGCCAGCACCTTGGGGGCAGGGGGCACTGAAGCTTTCTTT. Translation gives CASTLGAGGTEAFF.

The chain recombines TRBV29-1 with TRBJ1-1; D is unclear. The germline V and J ends were trimmed by 6 bases and 0 bases, with 14 bases remaining between them. Germline CDR1 is SQVTM and CDR2 is ANQGSEA. The CDR3 sequence is 14 residues long. CDR3 amino acids: CSVTRSTLNTEAFF. CDR3 in DNA: TGCAGCGTCACCCGGAGCACCCTGAACACTGAAGCTTTCTTT.

V gene TRBV5-4 combines with J gene TRBJ2-7, with D perhaps matching TRBD1 (6 bases). This CDR3 is 15 amino acids long. Germline V gene lookup returns CDR1 SGHNT and CDR2 YYREEE (reference sequence). V was cut by 4 bases and J by 6 bases, with 20 bases left in between. DNA for the CDR3: TGTGCCAGCAGCCTACAGGGTAAGAGGGGCCGCGAGCAGTACTTC. Protein: CASSLQGKRGREQYF.

The CDR3 nucleotides are TGCGCCAGCACAACAGAGAGCTACGAGCAGTACTTC. Translating it yields CASTTESYEQYF. The chain combines TRBV5-1 with TRBJ2-7; D unclear. The CDR3 sequence is 12 residues long. With 6 bases removed from V and 3 bases from J, the gap between germline ends came to 10 bases. Germline CDR1 and CDR2: SGHRS and YFSETQ. Supplemented by reference TRBV5-1 and TRBJ2-7, the full variable domain reads KAGVTQTPRYLIKTRGQQVTLSCSPISGHRSVSWYQQTPGQGLQFLFEYFSETQRNKGNFPGRFSGRQFSNSRSEMNVSTLELGDSALYLCASTTESYEQYFGPGTRLTVT.